This T cell receptor (beta chain) was retrieved from a study of T cell responses to AZD1222 COVID-19 vaccine. Method: immunoSEQ multiplex PCR; TCRdb's copy keeps in-frame clones and lacks some. The sample holds about 140,000 clones; roughly nine tenths are singletons and the top ten take roughly 7.5%. The CDR3 totals 13 residues. The germline V and J ends were trimmed by 0 bases and 5 bases, with 8 bases remaining between them. The V gene's germline CDR1 is SGHDT and CDR2 YYEEEE. Findings and limits, study-wide: There were repertoire samples only from the period after the peak T cell response. A mostly white British donor set with more females was recruited, and clonal diversity was possibly underestimated. Seropositive at baseline were only a handful of AZD1222 recipients. Epitopes outside B.1.351 and B.1.1.7 mutated regions reportedly drew nearly half of spike TCRs.

About this clone: Its cognate antigen is unknown.

The J gene is TRBJ2-5, the V gene TRBV5-6, with a tentative D call TRBD1 (6 bases). The sample here was peripheral blood, taken 28 days after the second dose of the MenACWY control vaccine. This TCR derives from an adult who received the MenACWY meningococcal vaccine as a control. The CDR3 DNA follows: TGTGCCAGCAGCTTGGGTCAGGGGGAGACCCAGTACTTC. Amino acid sequence: CASSLGQGETQYF.